The present entry profiles one TCR beta chain with its context. Antigen unknown. Deep TCR-beta sequencing used DNA from uncultured naive and memory CD4+ T cells. Measured with immunoSEQ multiplex PCR; TCRdb has only the in-frame clones, and not every one. This sample has just under 65,000 clones, with 94% found just once. The data were obtained in a study of CD4 T cells in relation to SARS-CoV-2 and coronaviruses. Study results and caveats: In roughly two thirds of donors, memory CD4+ clonotypes crossrecognized SARS-CoV-2 and at least one common cold coronavirus spike. Monoreactive clones expanded significantly more to SARS-CoV-2 than crossreactive clones did.

The unexposed donors gave CD4+ T cells in about 2011-2019, prior to COVID-19. The CDR3 sequence is 14 residues long. Trimming took off 2 bases at V and 7 bases at J, with 9 bases between the two ends. Germline CDR1 and CDR2: MNHEY and SVGAGI. Sequencing used naive CD4+ T cells from PBMCs. Sample subset: naive CD4+ T cells isolated by negative enrichment. The chain employs TRBV6-5 and TRBJ1-6; D is undetermined. The TCR originated in a human donor in good health. DNA for the CDR3: TGTGCCAGCAGTTACACCGGGCTCAATTCACCCCTCCACTTT. Translation gives CASSYTGLNSPLHF.